This T cell receptor (beta chain) emerged from a study of blood T cell repertoires in COVID-19. Background on the study: From T cells, B-cell-depleted T cells, or PBMCs came the material, which was cDNA or gDNA.

The germline V gene encodes CDR1 SSHAT and CDR2 FNYEAQ (reference sequence). The CDR3 loop spans 20 amino acids. V was trimmed by 1 base and J by 5 bases, leaving 26 bases between them. The authors' processing: Reference gene primer amplification gave estimated nucleated cell counts. Measured with immunoSEQ multiplex PCR; TCRdb has only the in-frame clones, and not every one. V and J calls and clone size are as listed in that table; D and trimming were resolved from the DNA. The sample holds about 180,000 clones; approximately 80% are singletons and the top ten take around an eighth. Cohort allocation depended upon clinical history that participants reported.

The TCR was taken from a man aged 55 to 70 who had been exposed to COVID-19. This chain connects TRBV7-7 to TRBJ2-2; D is possibly TRBD1 (7 bases). Sequencing used PBMCs or T cells enriched from blood (not recorded which). CDR3 region: CASSLVVSGGLEGRTGELFF. The CDR3 DNA is TGTGCCAGCAGCTTAGTCGTTTCAGGGGGACTTGAGGGGCGAACCGGGGAGCTGTTTTTT.